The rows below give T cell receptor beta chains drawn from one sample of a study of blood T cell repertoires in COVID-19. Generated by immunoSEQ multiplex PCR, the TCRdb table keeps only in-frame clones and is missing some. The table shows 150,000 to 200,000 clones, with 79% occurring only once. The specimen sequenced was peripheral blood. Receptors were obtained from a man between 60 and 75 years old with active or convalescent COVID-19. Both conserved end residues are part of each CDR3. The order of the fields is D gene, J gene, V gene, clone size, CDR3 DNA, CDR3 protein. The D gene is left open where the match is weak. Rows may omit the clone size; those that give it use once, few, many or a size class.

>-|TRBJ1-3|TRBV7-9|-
TGTGCCAGCAGGGCTCCGGGACTCTCTGGAAACACCATATATTTT
CASRAPGLSGNTIYF
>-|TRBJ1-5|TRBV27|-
TGTGCCAGCAGCCCTCATCAGCCCCAGCATTTT
CASSPHQPQHF
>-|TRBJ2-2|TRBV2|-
TGTGCCAGCAGTGATTTTCGGGGAGCGGGCGGGGAGCTGTTTTTT
CASSDFRGAGGELFF
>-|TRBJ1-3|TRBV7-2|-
TGTGCCAGCAGCATAAGCGCGGTCGGCTCTGGAAACACCATATATTTT
CASSISAVGSGNTIYF
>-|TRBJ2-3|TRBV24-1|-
TGTGCCACCAGTGATTCTAGTCGAAGCACAGATACGCAGTATTTT
CATSDSSRSTDTQYF
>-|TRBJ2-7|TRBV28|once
TGTGCCAGCAGTTTCCCCTCGGGACTTGGGGACGGGCTGAACTACGAGCAGTACTTC
CASSFPSGLGDGLNYEQYF
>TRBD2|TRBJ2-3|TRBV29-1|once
TGCAGCGTCGCCATGACTAGCGGAGGGGCGGATACGCAGTATTTT
CSVAMTSGGADTQYF
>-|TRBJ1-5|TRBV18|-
TGTGCCAGCTCACCAGGCATTAGCAATCAGCCCCAGCATTTT
CASSPGISNQPQHF
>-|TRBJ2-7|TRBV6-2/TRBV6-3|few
TGTGCCAGCAGTCATCCACAGGGCCGGTACGAGCAGTACTTC
CASSHPQGRYEQYF
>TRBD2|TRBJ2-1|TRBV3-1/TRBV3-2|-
TGTGCCAGCAGCCTTATAGCGGGAGCGGGCAATGAGCAGTTCTTC
CASSLIAGAGNEQFF
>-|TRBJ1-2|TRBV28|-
TGTGCCAGCAGTGCGACAGCAAGTGCTAACTATGGCTACACCTTC
CASSATASANYGYTF
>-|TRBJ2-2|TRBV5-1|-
TGCGCCAGCAGCTTGACAGGGTTCACCGGGGAGCTGTTTTTT
CASSLTGFTGELFF
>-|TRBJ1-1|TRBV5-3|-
TGTGCCAGAAGCTTGGCCGGGGGGAGGGGACCACTGAACACTGAAGCTTTCTTT
CARSLAGGRGPLNTEAFF
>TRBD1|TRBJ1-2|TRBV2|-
TGTGCCAGCAGACTGGGACAGGGGGGATTCTATGGCTACACCTTC
CASRLGQGGFYGYTF
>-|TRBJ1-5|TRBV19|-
TGTGCCAGCGACCTTCAGGGTAATCAGCCCCAGCATTTT
CASDLQGNQPQHF
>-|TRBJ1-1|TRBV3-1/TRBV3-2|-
TGTGCCAGCAGCCAATTCGGGCGAGGGCCTGAAGCTTTCTTT
CASSQFGRGPEAFF
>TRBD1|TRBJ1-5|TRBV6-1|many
TGTGCCAGCAGTGAAGTGGGGACAGGCTTCTCGAGCAATCAGCCCCAGCATTTT
CASSEVGTGFSSNQPQHF
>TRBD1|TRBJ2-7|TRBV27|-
TGTGCCAGCAGTTTGGGACAGGGGTTGCCCTACGAGCAGTACTTC
CASSLGQGLPYEQYF
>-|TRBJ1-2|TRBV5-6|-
TGTGCCAGCAGCCCGTACGGGGGCTATGGCTACACCTTC
CASSPYGGYGYTF
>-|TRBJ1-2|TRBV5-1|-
TGCGCCAGCAGCTTGGTAGCAAGGGGGAGTGGCTACACCTTC
CASSLVARGSGYTF
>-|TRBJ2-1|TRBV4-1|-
TGCGCCAGCAGCCTCGCCCGCCGCGAAATAGCGGAAAGGATAAATGAGCAGTTCTTC
CASSLARREIAERINEQFF
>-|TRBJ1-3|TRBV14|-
TGTGCCAGCAGCCAAGATCTGGGGGCAACTGGAAACACCATATATTTT
CASSQDLGATGNTIYF
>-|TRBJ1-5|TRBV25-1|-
TGTGCCAGCAGGGGCGCAGGTAGATACCAGCCCCAGCATTTT
CASRGAGRYQPQHF
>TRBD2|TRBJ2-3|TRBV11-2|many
TGTGCCAGCAGCGCAGGGGGCCTAGCGGGAGTCGATACGCAGTATTTT
CASSAGGLAGVDTQYF
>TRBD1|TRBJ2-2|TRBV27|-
TGTGCCAGCAGTTTGGGACAGGGGTTTACCGGGGAGCTGTTTTTT
CASSLGQGFTGELFF
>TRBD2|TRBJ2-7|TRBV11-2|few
TGTGCCAGCAGCTTAGAGGCGGGAGCCGCCTACGAGCAGTACTTC
CASSLEAGAAYEQYF
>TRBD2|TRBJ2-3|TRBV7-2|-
TGTGCCAGCAGCCTGTGGACTAGCGGGAACACAGATACGCAGTATTTT
CASSLWTSGNTDTQYF
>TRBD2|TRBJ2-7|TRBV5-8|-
TGTGCCAGCAGCTTGGCCACTTACTGGACTAGCGGGGGAAGCTCCTACGAGCAGTACTTC
CASSLATYWTSGGSSYEQYF
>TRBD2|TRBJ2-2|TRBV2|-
TGTGCCAGCAAGGAACGAGCGGGAGGATCCGGGGAGCTGTTTTTT
CASKERAGGSGELFF
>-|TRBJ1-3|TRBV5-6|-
TGTGCCAGCAGCTTGGGCGGCGGCAACACCATATATTTT
CASSLGGGNTIYF
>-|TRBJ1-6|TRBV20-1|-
TGCAGTGCTAGTGGTTCCTACAGGGACAATTCACCCCTCCACTTT
CSASGSYRDNSPLHF
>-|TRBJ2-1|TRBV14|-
TGTGCCAGCAGCCGCGTCCGGACATCCCTTGGTGAGCAGTTCTTC
CASSRVRTSLGEQFF
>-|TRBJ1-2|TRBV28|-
TGTGCCAGCAGTTCCCTAAGGGGGGGGCAGGATGGCTACACCTTC
CASSSLRGGQDGYTF
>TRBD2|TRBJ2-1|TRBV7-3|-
TGTGCCAGCAGCACCTCCGGGACTAGCGGGAGGTCCTACAATGAGCAGTTCTTC
CASSTSGTSGRSYNEQFF
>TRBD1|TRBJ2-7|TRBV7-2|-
TGTGCCAGCAGCCCCCGGACAGGGAGGTACGAGCAGTACTTC
CASSPRTGRYEQYF
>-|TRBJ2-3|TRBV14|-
TGTGCCAGCAGCCCCCGAGGGCGGAATACGCAGTATTTT
CASSPRGRNTQYF
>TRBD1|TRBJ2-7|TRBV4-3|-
TGCGCCAGCAGCCGCGCGGACAGGGGGCTATACGAGCAGTACTTC
CASSRADRGLYEQYF
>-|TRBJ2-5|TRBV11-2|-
TGTGCCAGCAGCGTGGGACTCCCCCAAGAGACCCAGTACTTC
CASSVGLPQETQYF
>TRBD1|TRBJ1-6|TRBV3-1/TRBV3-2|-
TGTGCCAGCAGCCAAGGAACGACAGGGGGAGGTTCACCCCTCCACTTT
CASSQGTTGGGSPLHF
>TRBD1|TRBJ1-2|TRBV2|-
TGTGCCAGCAGAGAACAGGGGAACTATGGCTACACCTTC
CASREQGNYGYTF
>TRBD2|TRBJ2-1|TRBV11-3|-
TGTGCCAGCAGCCCCGTAGCGGGAGGTTGGGAGCAGTTCTTC
CASSPVAGGWEQFF
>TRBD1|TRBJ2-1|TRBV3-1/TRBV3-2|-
TGTGCCAGCAGCCAAGACCTCCCGAGACAGGGCAATGAGCAGTTCTTC
CASSQDLPRQGNEQFF
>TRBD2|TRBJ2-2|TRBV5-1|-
TGCGCCAGCAGCTTACTAGCGGGAGTTCCGGAGCTGTTTTTT
CASSLLAGVPELFF
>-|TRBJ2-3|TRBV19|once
TGTGCCAGTAGTAAGAACGGGAACACAGATACGCAGTATTTT
CASSKNGNTDTQYF
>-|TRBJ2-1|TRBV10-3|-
TGTGCCATCAGTGAGTCGATAACTACGACTCAAAATGAGCAGTTCTTC
CAISESITTTQNEQFF
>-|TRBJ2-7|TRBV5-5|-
TGTGCCAGCAGCTTAGAAGGCGGGACCTACGAGCAGTACTTC
CASSLEGGTYEQYF
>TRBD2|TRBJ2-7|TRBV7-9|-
TGTGCCAGCAGCTTACTAGCGGGAGGCGAGGAGCAGTACTTC
CASSLLAGGEEQYF
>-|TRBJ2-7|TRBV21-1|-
TGTGCCAGCAGTAAAAAAAATCAGGGACAGATCTCCTACGAGCAGTACTTC
CASSKKNQGQISYEQYF
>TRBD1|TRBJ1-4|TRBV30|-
TGTGCCTCCCTTGACCGGGACAGGGGGCAAGAAAAACTGTTTTTT
CASLDRDRGQEKLFF
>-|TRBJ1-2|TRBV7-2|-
TGTGCCAGCACCCTTACCGGCAGGGACTATGGCTACACCTTC
CASTLTGRDYGYTF
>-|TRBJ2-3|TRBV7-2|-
TGTGCCAGCAGCCCTACACAGTCTGGTACGCAGTATTTT
CASSPTQSGTQYF
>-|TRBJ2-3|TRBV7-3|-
TGTGCCAGCAGCTCCGCGGCGGGTGGCACAGATACGCAGTATTTT
CASSSAAGGTDTQYF
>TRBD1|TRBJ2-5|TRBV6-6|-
TGTGCCAGCAGTTATGCCGGGACAGGGCAATTAGGGACCCAGTACTTC
CASSYAGTGQLGTQYF
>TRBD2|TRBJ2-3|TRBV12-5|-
TGTGCTAGTGGCCCGACGAGGGGCGGGAGGACAGATACGCAGTATTTT
CASGPTRGGRTDTQYF
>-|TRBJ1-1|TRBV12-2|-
TGTGCAAGTCGCAATACACAGGGGGCAGGATCGAACACTGAAGCTTTCTTT
CASRNTQGAGSNTEAFF